This is a list of T cell receptor beta chains from one sample in a study of T cell responses to AZD1222 COVID-19 vaccine. The protocol was immunoSEQ multiplex PCR, while the TCRdb copy is restricted to in-frame clones and leaves out a portion. Altogether some 170,000 clones are present, approximately 92% being singletons, with the ten largest covering around 1%. Material: peripheral blood, obtained 28 days after the second dose of the MenACWY control vaccine. The source of these receptors is an adult who received the MenACWY meningococcal vaccine as a control. Each CDR3 is given with its conserved first and last residue. The D gene is left open where the match is weak. Clone size is not always given. Where it is, it says once, few, many or a class for expanded clones.

>TRBJ1-1|.|.|TRBV2
TGTGCCAGCAGTGAGAGAGGTGGGGCGACTAACACTGAAGCTTTCTTT
CASSERGGATNTEAFF
>TRBJ2-1|.|.|TRBV12-3/TRBV12-4
TGTGCCAGCAGTTTAAGGGTACTTGAGCAGTTCTTC
CASSLRVLEQFF
>TRBJ2-7|.|.|TRBV7-8
TGTGCCAGCAGCTTAGGAGGTTCCCGGATTGGGGAGCAGTACTTC
CASSLGGSRIGEQYF
>TRBJ2-2|.|.|TRBV7-9
TGTGCCAGCAGCTCGATACCGGGACAGAACACCGGGGAGCTGTTTTTT
CASSSIPGQNTGELFF
>TRBJ2-2|.|.|TRBV5-6
TGTGCCAGCAGCTTCCCGGGGGCGCCGAACACCGGGGAGCTGTTTTTT
CASSFPGAPNTGELFF
>TRBJ2-3|.|once|TRBV3-1/TRBV3-2
TGTGCCAGCAGCCAAAACAGGGCAGATACGCAGTATTTT
CASSQNRADTQYF
>TRBJ1-2|.|.|TRBV20-1
TGCAGTCCACGTGACCCTGATGGCTACACCTTC
CSPRDPDGYTF
>TRBJ1-4|.|.|TRBV15
TGTGCCACCAGCAGACCCCCCCGGGGGGCGGATGAAAAACTGTTTTTT
CATSRPPRGADEKLFF
>TRBJ2-1|TRBD1|.|TRBV19
TGTGCCAGTAGTCCTCGACAGGGGACCTACAATGAGCAGTTCTTC
CASSPRQGTYNEQFF
>TRBJ2-3|TRBD1|.|TRBV5-1
TGCGCCAGCGGTTTACGGACAGGGGGGACAGATACGCAGTATTTT
CASGLRTGGTDTQYF
>TRBJ1-5|.|.|TRBV24-1
TGTGCCACCAGTGATGAGACTGGCAATCAGCCCCAGCATTTT
CATSDETGNQPQHF
>TRBJ1-4|.|.|TRBV6-6
TGTGCCAGCAAATCAGGGAGTGAAAAACTGTTTTTT
CASKSGSEKLFF
>TRBJ2-5|TRBD1|.|TRBV19
TGTGCTTCCCAACAGGGGAGCCAAGAGACCCAGTACTTC
CASQQGSQETQYF
>TRBJ1-2|.|.|TRBV18
TGTGCCAGCTCACTCGAGGGAGTAGCTAACTATGGCTACACCTTC
CASSLEGVANYGYTF
>TRBJ1-5|.|.|TRBV12-1
TGTGCCAATCCTGAAGTAGAAGACAATCAGCCCCAGCATTTT
CANPEVEDNQPQHF
>TRBJ2-1|TRBD2|once|TRBV15
TGTGCCACCAGCAGCAGACTAGCGGGGGGGGACTACAATGAGCAGTTCTTC
CATSSRLAGGDYNEQFF
>TRBJ1-2|.|.|TRBV4-3
TGCGCCAGCAGCCAAGATGGACAGTCTGGGTATGGCTACACCTTC
CASSQDGQSGYGYTF
>TRBJ2-2|.|.|TRBV5-1
TGCGCCAGCAGCTTGCCCCAGACGAACACCGGGGAGCTGTTTTTT
CASSLPQTNTGELFF
>TRBJ1-2|.|.|TRBV6-5
TGTGCCAGCAGTTACGGCAGAACCCCTCTGAACTATGGCTACACCTTC
CASSYGRTPLNYGYTF
>TRBJ1-5|.|.|TRBV28
TGTGCCAGCAGTACGCCCGGGATCAGCAATCAGCCCCAGCATTTT
CASSTPGISNQPQHF
>TRBJ2-5|TRBD2|.|TRBV6-5
TGTGCCAGCAGTTACTCACTAGCGGGGGCCCTGGGGACCCAGTACTTC
CASSYSLAGALGTQYF
>TRBJ1-2|TRBD1|.|TRBV7-2
TGTGCCAGCAGCTTAGGACAGGGGGCCTCGTATGGCTACACCTTC
CASSLGQGASYGYTF
>TRBJ1-1|.|.|TRBV6-5
TGTGCCAGCAGTTGGGCCCCGGCGGGGGACTTTGAAGCTTTCTTT
CASSWAPAGDFEAFF
>TRBJ1-6|TRBD1|.|TRBV5-1
TGCGCCAGCCGCCGGGACAGTAATTCACCCCTCCACTTT
CASRRDSNSPLHF
>TRBJ2-7|TRBD2|.|TRBV5-1
TGCGCCAGCAGCTATGGAGCGGGAGGGTCGTTCTACGAGCAGTACTTC
CASSYGAGGSFYEQYF
>TRBJ1-1|.|.|TRBV7-3
TGTGCCAGCAGCTTAAGGGATGGTAGGGCTGAAGCTTTCTTT
CASSLRDGRAEAFF
>TRBJ1-6|.|.|TRBV19
TGTGCCAGTGGACGGGGCGGGGATAATTCACCCCTCCACTTT
CASGRGGDNSPLHF
>TRBJ2-3|.|.|TRBV2
TGTGCCAGCAGTGAAGGGCTCTCCACAGATACGCAGTATTTT
CASSEGLSTDTQYF
>TRBJ1-5|.|.|TRBV19
TGTGCCAGTAGTATAACGGCTTTTCAGCCCCAGCATTTT
CASSITAFQPQHF
>TRBJ1-4|.|.|TRBV7-9
TGTGCCAGCAGCTTGGAGGCCGGGCCTCGGAATGAAAAACTGTTTTTT
CASSLEAGPRNEKLFF
>TRBJ2-7|.|.|TRBV11-2
TGTGCCAGCAGCTCGCCGGGGCCTACCCCTCTAGACGAGCAGTACTTC
CASSSPGPTPLDEQYF